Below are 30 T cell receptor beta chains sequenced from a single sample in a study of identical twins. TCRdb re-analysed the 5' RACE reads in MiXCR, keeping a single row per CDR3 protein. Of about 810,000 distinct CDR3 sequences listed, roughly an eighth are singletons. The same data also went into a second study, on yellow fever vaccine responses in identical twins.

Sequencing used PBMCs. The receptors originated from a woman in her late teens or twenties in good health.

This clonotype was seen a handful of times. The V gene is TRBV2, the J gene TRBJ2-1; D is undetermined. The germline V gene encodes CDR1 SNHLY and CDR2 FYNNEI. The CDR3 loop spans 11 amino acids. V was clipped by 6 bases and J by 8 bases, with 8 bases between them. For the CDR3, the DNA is TGTGCCAGCAGCGATGGCTATGAGCAGTTCTTC. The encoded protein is CASSDGYEQFF.

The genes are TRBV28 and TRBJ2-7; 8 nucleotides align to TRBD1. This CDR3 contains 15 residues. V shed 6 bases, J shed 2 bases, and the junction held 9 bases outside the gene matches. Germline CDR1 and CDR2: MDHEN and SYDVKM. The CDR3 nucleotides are TGTGCCAGCAGGACCCGACAGGGGCGAACCTACGAGCAGTACTTC. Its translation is CASRTRQGRTYEQYF.

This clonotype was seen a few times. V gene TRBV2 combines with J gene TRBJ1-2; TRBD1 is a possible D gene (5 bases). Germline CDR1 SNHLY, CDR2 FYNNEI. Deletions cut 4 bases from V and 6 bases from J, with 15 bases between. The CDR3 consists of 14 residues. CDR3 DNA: TGTGCCAGCAGTGGGACCCGGGGGTCCCATGGCTACACCTTC. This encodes CASSGTRGSHGYTF.

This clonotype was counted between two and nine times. The CDR3 spells CASSPTGGVMPLYQETQYF. For the CDR3, the DNA is TGTGCCAGCAGCCCCACGGGAGGGGTCATGCCCTTATACCAAGAGACCCAGTACTTC. The V call is TRBV7-8, the J call TRBJ2-5; TRBD2 matches at 8 bases. CDR1 and CDR2 from the germline V gene are SGHVS and FQNEAQ. The CDR3 spans 19 residues. V dropped 5 bases and J dropped 0; count of bases not matched to a gene: 17. The complete variable domain, with remaining parts taken from reference TRBV7-8 and TRBJ2-5, reads GAGVSQSPRYKVAKRGQDVALRCDPISGHVSLFWYQQALGQGPEFLTYFQNEAQLDKSGLPSDRFFAERPEGSVSTLKIQRTQQEDSAVYLCASSPTGGVMPLYQETQYFGPGTRLLVL.

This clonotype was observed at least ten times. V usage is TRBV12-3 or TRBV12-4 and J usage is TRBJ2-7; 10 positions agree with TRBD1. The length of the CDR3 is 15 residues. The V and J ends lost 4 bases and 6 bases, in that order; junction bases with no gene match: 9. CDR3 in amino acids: CASSSQTGTGVEQYF. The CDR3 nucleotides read TGTGCCAGCAGTTCTCAAACCGGGACAGGGGTCGAGCAGTACTTC.

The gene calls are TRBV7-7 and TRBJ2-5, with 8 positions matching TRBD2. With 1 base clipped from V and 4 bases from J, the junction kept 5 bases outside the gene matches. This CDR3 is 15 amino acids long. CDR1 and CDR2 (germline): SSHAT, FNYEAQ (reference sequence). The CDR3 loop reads CASSLGSGRGETQYF. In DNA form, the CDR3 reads TGTGCCAGCAGCTTAGGAAGCGGGAGAGGAGAGACCCAGTACTTC.

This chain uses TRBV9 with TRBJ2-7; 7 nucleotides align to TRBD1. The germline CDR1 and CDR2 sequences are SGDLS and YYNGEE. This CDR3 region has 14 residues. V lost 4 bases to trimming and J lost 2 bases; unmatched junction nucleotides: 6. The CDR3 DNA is TGTGCCAGCAGCTTGGGACAGAAGCCCTACGAGCAGTACTTC. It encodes CASSLGQKPYEQYF.

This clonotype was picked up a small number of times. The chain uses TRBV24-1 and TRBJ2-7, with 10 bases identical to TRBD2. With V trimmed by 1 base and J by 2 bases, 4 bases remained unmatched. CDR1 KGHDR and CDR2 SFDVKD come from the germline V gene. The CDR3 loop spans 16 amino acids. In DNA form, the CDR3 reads TGTGCCACCAGTGATTTCTTTCTAGCGGGGGCCTACGAGCAGTACTTC. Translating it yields CATSDFFLAGAYEQYF.

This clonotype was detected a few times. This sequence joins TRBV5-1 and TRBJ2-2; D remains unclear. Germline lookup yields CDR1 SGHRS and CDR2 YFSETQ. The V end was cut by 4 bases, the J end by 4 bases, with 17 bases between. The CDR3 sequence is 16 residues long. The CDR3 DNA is TGCGCCAGCAGCCTCTGGACGGCCGCAGGCACCGGGGAGCTGTTTTTT. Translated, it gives CASSLWTAAGTGELFF.

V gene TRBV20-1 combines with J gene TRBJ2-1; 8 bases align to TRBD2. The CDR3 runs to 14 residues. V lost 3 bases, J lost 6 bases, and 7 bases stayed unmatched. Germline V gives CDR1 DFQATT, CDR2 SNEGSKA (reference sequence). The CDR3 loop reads CSARLGLARNEQFF. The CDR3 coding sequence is TGCAGTGCTAGGTTAGGACTAGCCCGCAATGAGCAGTTCTTC.

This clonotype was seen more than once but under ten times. In nucleotides, the CDR3 is TGTGCCAGCAGCAAAGGGCTCCCGGCCCTTCAAGAGACCCAGTACTTC. This sequence encodes CASSKGLPALQETQYF. This chain connects TRBV7-9 to TRBJ2-5; D call uncertain. This CDR3 comprises 16 residues. The V end lost 5 bases, the J end lost 2 bases, and 18 bases lay between the germline ends. CDR1 is SEHNR and CDR2 is FQNEAQ in the germline V gene (reference sequence).

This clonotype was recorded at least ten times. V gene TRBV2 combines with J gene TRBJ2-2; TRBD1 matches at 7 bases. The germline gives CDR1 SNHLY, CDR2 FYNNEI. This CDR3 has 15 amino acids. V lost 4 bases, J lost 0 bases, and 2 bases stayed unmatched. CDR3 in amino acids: CASSGQGANTGELFF. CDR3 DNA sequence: TGTGCCAGCAGTGGACAGGGCGCGAACACCGGGGAGCTGTTTTTT. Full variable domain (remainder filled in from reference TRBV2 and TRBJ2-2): EPEVTQTPSHQVTQMGQEVILRCVPISNHLYFYWYRQILGQKVEFLVSFYNNEISEKSEIFDDQFSVERPDGSNFTLKIRSTKLEDSAMYFCASSGQGANTGELFFGEGSRLTVL.

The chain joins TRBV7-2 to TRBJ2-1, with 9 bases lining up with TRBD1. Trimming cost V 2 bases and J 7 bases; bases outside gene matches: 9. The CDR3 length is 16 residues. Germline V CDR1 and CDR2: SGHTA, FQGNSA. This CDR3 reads CASSLLGQGLPNEQFF. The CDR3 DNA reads TGTGCCAGCAGCTTATTGGGACAGGGCCTTCCAAATGAGCAGTTCTTC. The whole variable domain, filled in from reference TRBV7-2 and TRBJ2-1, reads GAGVSQSPSNKVTEKGKDVELRCDPISGHTALYWYRQSLGQGLEFLIYFQGNSAPDKSGLPSDRFSAERTGGSVSTLTIQRTQQEDSAVYLCASSLLGQGLPNEQFFGPGTRLTVL.

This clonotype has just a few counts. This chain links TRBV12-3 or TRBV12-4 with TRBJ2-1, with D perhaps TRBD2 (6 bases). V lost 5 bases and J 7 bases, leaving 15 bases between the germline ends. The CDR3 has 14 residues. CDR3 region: CASSRDSLGNEQFF. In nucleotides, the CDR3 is TGTGCCAGCAGTCGGGACTCCCTGGGTAATGAGCAGTTCTTC.

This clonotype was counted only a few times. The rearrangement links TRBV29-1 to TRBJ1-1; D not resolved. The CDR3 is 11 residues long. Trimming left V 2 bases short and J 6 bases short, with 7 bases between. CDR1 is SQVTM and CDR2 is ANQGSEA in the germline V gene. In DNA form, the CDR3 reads TGCAGCGTTGAATATGTTGCTGAAGCTTTCTTT. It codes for CSVEYVAEAFF.

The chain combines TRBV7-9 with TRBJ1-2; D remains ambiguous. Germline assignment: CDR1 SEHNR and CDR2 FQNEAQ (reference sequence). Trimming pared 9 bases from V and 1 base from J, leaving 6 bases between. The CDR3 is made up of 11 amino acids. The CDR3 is CASENNYGYTF. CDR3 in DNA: TGTGCCAGTGAAAATAACTATGGCTACACCTTC.

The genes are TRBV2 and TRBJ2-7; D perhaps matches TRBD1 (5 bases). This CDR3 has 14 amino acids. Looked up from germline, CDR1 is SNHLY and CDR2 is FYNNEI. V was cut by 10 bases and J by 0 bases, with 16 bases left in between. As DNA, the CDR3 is TGTGCCACCGTCCCACAGGATAGCTCCTACGAGCAGTACGTC. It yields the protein CATVPQDSSYEQYV.

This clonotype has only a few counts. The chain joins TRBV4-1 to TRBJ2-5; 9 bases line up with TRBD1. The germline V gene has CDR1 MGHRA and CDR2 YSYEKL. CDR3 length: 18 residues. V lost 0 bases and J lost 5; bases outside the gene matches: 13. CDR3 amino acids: CASSQETLTGTGRETQYF. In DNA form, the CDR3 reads TGCGCCAGCAGCCAAGAAACATTAACCGGGACAGGGAGGGAGACCCAGTACTTC.

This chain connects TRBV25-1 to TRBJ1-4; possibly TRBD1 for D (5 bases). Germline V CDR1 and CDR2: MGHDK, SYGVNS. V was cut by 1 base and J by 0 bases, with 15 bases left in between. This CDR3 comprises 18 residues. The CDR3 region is CASSEFGRATATNEKLFF. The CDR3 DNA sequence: TGTGCCAGCAGTGAATTCGGCAGGGCGACGGCAACTAATGAAAAACTGTTTTTT.

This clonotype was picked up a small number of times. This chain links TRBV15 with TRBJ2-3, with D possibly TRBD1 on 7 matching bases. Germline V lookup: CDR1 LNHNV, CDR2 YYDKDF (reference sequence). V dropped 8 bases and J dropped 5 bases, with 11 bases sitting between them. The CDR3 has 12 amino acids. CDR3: CATGGGLDTQYF. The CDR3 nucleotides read TGTGCCACCGGAGGGGGCCTAGATACGCAGTATTTT.

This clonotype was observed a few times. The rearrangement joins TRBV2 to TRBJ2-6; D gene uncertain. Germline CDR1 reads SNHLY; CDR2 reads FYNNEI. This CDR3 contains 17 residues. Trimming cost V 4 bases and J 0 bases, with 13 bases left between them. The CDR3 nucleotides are TGTGCCAGCAGTGCTATAAACCCAGGCTCTGGGGCCAACGTCCTGACTTTC. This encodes CASSAINPGSGANVLTF.

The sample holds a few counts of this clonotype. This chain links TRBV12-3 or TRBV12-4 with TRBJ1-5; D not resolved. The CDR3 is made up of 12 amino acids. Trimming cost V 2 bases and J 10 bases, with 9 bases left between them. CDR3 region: CASSLNSGPQHF. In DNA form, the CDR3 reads TGTGCCAGCAGTTTAAACAGCGGCCCCCAGCATTTT.

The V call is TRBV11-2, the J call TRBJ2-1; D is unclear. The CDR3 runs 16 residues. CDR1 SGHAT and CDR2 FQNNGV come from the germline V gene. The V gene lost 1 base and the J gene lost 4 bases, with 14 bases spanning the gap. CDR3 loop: CASSLVPQVIYNEQFF. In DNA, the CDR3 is TGTGCCAGCAGCTTAGTCCCCCAGGTGATTTACAATGAGCAGTTCTTC.

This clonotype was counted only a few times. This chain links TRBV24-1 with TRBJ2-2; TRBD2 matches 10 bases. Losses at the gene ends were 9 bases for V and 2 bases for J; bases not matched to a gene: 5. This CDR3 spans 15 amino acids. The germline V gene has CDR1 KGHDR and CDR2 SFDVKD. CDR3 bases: TGTGCCACCTCTACTAGCGGGGATAACACCGGGGAGCTGTTTTTT. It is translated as CATSTSGDNTGELFF.

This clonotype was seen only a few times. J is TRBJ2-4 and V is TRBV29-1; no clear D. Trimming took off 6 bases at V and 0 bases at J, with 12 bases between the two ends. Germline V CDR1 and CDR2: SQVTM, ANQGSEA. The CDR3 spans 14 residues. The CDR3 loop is CSVLLAVAKNIQYF. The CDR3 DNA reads TGCAGCGTCTTGTTGGCGGTAGCCAAAAACATTCAGTACTTC.

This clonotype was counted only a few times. The chain's CDR3 is CASSRKGTSDLQYF. CDR3 coding DNA: TGTGCCAGCAGCCGAAAAGGGACTAGCGATCTTCAGTACTTC. V and J are TRBV3-1 and TRBJ2-4; TRBD2 matches at 10 bases. V lost 4 bases to trimming and J lost 11 bases; unmatched junction nucleotides: 8. Germline V CDR1 and CDR2: LGHDT, YNNKEL (reference sequence). This CDR3 comprises 14 residues.

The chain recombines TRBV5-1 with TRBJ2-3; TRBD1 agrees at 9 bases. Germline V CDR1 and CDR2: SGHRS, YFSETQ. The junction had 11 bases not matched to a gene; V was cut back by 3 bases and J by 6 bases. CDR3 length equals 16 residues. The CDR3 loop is CASSSLKTGGADTQYF. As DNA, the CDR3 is TGCGCCAGCAGCTCCCTAAAAACAGGGGGCGCGGATACGCAGTATTTT. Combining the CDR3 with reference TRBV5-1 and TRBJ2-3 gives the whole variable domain KAGVTQTPRYLIKTRGQQVTLSCSPISGHRSVSWYQQTPGQGLQFLFEYFSETQRNKGNFPGRFSGRQFSNSRSEMNVSTLELGDSALYLCASSSLKTGGADTQYFGPGTRLTVL.

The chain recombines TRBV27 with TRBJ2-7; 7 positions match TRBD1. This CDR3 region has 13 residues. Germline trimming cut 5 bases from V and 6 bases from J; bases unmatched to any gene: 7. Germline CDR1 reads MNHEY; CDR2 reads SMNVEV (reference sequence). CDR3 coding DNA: TGTGCCAGCAGTAAAGACAGGGTCGGCGAGCAGTACTTC. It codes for CASSKDRVGEQYF.

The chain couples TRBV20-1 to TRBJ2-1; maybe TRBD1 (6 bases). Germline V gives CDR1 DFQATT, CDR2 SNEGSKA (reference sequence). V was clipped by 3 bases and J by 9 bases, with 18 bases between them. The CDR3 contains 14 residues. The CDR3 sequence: CSASLRTAEGEQFF. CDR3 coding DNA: TGCAGTGCTAGCCTCAGGACAGCTGAGGGTGAGCAGTTCTTC.

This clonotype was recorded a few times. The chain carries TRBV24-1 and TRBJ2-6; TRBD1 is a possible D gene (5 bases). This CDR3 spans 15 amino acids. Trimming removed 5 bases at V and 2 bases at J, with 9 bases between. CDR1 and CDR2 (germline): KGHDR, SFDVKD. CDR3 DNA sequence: TGTGCCACCAGTGCCCCCAGGGCTGGGGCCAACGTCCTGACTTTC. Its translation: CATSAPRAGANVLTF.